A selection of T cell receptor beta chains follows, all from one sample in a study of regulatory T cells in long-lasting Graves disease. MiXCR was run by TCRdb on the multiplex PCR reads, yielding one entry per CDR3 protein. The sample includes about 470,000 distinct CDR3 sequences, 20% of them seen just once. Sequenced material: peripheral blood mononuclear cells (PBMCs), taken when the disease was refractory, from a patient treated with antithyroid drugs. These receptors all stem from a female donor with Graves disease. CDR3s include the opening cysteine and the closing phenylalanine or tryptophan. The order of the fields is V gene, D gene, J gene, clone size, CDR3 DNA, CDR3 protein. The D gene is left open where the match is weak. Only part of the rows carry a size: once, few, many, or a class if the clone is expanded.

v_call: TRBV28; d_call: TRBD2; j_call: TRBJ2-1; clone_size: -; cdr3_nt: TGTGCCAGCAGTTCGACACTAGCGGGAGGCCCCTACAATGAGCAGTTCTTC; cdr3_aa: CASSSTLAGGPYNEQFF
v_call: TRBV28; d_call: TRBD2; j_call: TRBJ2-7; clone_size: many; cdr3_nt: TGTGCCAGCAGTTCAAACACCGGGACTAGTTATTACGAGCAGTACTTC; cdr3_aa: CASSSNTGTSYYEQYF
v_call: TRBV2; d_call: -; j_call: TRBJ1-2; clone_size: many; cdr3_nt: TGTGCCAGCAGTAAGCAAACTCAGGAGGATGGCTACACCTTC; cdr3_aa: CASSKQTQEDGYTF
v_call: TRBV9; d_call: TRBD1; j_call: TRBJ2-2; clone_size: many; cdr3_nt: TGTGCCAGCAGCGTAAGGGACAGGGGCTACACCGGGGAGCTGTTTTTT; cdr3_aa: CASSVRDRGYTGELFF
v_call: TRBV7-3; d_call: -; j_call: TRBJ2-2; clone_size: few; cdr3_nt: TGTGCCAGCAGCGTGACAGCGTCGGGGACTGGGGAGCTGTTTTTT; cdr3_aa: CASSVTASGTGELFF
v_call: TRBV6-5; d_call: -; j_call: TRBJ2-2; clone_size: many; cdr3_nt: TGTGCCAGCAGTTACTCGAATTTGGTCACTTACACCGGGGAGCTGTTTTTT; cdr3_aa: CASSYSNLVTYTGELFF
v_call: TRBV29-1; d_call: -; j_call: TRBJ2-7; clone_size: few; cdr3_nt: TGCAGCGTTGAAGCGGGGTGGGGAAGGGAAAACGAGCAGTACTTC; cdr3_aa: CSVEAGWGRENEQYF
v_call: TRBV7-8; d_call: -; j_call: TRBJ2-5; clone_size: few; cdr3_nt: TGTGCCAGCAGCTTATTGTCCCCTGAGACCCAGTACTTC; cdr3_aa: CASSLLSPETQYF
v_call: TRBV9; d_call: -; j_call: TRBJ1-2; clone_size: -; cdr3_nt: TGTGCCAGCAGCCCGCATTTGACATTGGGCTACACCTTC; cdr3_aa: CASSPHLTLGYTF
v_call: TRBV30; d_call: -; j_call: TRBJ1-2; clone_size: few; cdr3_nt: TGTGCCTGGAGCGCCCTTCACAGGGTCTACGATGGCTACACCTTC; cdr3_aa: CAWSALHRVYDGYTF
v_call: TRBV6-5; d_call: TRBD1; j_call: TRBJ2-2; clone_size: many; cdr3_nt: TGTGCCAGCAGTTACGACCCTACAGGGGACACCGGGGAGCTGTTTTTT; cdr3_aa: CASSYDPTGDTGELFF
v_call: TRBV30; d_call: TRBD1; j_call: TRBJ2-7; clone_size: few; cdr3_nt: TGTGCCTGCGGACAGGCCTCCTACGAGCAGTACTTC; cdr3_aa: CACGQASYEQYF
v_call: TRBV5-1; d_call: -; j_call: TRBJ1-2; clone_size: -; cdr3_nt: TGCGCCAGCAGCTTACAGGGTTCACCGGCGGGCTACACCTTC; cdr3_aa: CASSLQGSPAGYTF